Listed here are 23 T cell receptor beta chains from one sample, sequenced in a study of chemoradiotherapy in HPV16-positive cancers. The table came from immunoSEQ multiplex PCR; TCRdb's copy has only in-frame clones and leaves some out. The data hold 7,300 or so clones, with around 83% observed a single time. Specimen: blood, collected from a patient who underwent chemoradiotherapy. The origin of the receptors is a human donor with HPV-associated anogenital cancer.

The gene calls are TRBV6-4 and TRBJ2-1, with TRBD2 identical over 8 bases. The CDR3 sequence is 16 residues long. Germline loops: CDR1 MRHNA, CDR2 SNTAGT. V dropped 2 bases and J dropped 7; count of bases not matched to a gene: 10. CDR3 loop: CASSDSGGGFKNEQFF. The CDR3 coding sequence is TGTGCCAGCAGTGACAGTGGCGGGGGGTTCAAGAATGAGCAGTTCTTC.

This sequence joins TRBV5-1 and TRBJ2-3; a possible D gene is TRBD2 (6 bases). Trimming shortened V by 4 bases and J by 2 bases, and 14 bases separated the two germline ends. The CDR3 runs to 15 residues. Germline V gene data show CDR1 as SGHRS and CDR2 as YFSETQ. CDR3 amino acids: CASSPRDWYTDTQYF. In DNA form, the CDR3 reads TGCGCCAGCAGCCCTCGGGACTGGTACACAGATACGCAGTATTTT. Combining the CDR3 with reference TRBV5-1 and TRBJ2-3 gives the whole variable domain KAGVTQTPRYLIKTRGQQVTLSCSPISGHRSVSWYQQTPGQGLQFLFEYFSETQRNKGNFPGRFSGRQFSNSRSEMNVSTLELGDSALYLCASSPRDWYTDTQYFGPGTRLTVL.

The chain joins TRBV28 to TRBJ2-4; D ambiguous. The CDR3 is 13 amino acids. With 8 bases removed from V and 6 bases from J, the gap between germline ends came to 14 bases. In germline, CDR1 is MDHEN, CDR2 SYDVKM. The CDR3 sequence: CASGRSLPNIQYF. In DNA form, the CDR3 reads TGTGCCAGCGGTAGGAGTCTTCCAAACATTCAGTACTTC.

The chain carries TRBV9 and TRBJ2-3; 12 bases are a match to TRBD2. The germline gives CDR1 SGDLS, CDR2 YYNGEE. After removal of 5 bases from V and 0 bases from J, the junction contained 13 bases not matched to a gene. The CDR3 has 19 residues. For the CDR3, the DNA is TGTGCCAGCAGTAACCAGGCGACTAGCGGGGGCTTCAGCACAGATACGCAGTATTTT. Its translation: CASSNQATSGGFSTDTQYF.

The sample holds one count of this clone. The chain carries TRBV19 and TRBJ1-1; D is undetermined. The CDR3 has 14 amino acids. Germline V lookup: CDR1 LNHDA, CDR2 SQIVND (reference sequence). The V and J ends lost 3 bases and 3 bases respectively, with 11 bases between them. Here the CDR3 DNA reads TGTGCCAGTAGTATCGGACTCAGCTACACTGAAGCTTTCTTT. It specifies CASSIGLSYTEAFF.

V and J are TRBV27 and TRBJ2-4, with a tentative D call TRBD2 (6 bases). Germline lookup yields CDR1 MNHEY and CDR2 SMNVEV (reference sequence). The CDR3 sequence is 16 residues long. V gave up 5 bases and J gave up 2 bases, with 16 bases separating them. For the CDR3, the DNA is TGTGCCAGCAGTGGAGGGATCGGGGGAACCAAAAACATTCAGTACTTC. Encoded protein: CASSGGIGGTKNIQYF.

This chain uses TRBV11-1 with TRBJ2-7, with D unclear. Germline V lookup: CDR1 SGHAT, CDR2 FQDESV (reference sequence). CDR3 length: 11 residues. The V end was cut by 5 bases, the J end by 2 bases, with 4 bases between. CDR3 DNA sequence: TGTGCCAGCAGCCGAACCTACGAGCAGTACTTC. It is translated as CASSRTYEQYF.

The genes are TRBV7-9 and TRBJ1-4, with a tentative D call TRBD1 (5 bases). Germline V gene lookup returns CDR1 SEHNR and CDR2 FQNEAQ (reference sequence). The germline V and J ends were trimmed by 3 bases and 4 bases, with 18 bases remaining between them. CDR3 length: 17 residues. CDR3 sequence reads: CASSFGVRGAFNEKLFF. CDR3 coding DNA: TGTGCCAGCAGCTTTGGGGTCCGTGGGGCCTTTAATGAAAAACTGTTTTTT.

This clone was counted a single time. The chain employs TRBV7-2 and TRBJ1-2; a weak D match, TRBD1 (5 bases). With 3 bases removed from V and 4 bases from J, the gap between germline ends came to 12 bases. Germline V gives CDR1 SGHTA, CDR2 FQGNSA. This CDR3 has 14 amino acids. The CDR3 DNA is TGTGCCAGCAGCTTTTCCAGGGTTGGCTATGGCTACACCTTC. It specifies CASSFSRVGYGYTF.

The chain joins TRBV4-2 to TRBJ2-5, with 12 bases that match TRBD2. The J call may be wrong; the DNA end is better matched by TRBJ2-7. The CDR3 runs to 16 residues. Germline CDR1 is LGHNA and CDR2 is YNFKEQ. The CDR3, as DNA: TGTGCCAGACGCCCTCTAGCGGGGGGGCTAAGATGCGAGCAGTACTTC. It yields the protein CARRPLAGGLRCEQYF.

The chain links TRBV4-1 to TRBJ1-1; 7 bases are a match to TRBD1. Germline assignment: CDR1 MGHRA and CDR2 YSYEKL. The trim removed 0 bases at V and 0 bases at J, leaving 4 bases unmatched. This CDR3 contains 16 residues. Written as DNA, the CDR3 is TGCGCCAGCAGCCAAGATCCCGGACAGGTGAACACTGAAGCTTTCTTT. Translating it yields CASSQDPGQVNTEAFF.

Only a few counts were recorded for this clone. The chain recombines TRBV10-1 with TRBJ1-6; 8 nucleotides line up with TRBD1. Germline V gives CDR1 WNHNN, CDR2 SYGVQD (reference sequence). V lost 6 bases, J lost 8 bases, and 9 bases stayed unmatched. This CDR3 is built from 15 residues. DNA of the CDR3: TGCGCCAGCAGCAAATGGGACAGGAGGTATTCACCCCTCCACTTT. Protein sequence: CASSKWDRRYSPLHF.

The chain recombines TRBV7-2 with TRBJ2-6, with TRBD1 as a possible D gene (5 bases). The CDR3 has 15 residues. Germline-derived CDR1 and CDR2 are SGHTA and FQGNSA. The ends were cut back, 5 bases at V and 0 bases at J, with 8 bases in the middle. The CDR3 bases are TGTGCCAGCAGCCCGCAGGGCTCTGGGGCCAACGTCCTGACTTTC. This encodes CASSPQGSGANVLTF.

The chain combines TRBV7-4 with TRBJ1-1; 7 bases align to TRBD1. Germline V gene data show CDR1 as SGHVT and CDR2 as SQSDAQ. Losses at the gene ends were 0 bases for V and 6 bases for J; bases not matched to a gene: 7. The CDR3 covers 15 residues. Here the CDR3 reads CASSLAARDSPEAFF. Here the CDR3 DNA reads TGTGCCAGCAGCTTAGCGGCCAGGGACAGCCCTGAAGCTTTCTTT.

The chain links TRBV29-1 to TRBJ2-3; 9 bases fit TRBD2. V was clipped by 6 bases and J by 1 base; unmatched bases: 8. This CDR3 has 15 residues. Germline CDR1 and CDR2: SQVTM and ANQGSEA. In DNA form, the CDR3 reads TGCAGCGTCTCTACGGCGGGGGGGGGCACAGATACGCAGTATTTT. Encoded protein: CSVSTAGGGTDTQYF.

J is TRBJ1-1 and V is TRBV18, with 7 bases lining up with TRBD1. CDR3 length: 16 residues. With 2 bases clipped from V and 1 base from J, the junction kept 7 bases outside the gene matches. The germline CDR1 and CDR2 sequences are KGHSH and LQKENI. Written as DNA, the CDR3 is TGTGCCAGCTCACCAACCTTGGGGACAGCGAACACTGAAGCTTTCTTT. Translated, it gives CASSPTLGTANTEAFF.

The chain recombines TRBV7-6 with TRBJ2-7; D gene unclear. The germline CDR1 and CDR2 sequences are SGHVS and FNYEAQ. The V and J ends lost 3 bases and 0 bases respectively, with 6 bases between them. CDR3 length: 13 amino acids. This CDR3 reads CASSLSSSYEQYF. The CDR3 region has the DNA TGTGCCAGCAGCTTGTCCAGCTCCTACGAGCAGTACTTC.

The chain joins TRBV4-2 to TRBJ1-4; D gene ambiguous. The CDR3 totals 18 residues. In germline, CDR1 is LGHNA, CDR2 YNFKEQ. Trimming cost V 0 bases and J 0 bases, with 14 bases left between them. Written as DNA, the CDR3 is TGTGCCAGCAGCCAAGACGGGTACGGTGCCTCAACTAATGAAAAACTGTTTTTT. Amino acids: CASSQDGYGASTNEKLFF.

CDR3 region: CSVDILRSEAFF. The DNA for the CDR3 is TGCAGCGTTGACATCCTTAGGTCTGAAGCTTTCTTT. This chain joins TRBV29-1 and TRBJ1-1; no firm D call. The CDR3 is made up of 12 amino acids. CDR1 is SQVTM and CDR2 is ANQGSEA in the germline V gene. Trimming stripped 3 bases from V and 6 bases from J, with 11 bases between. Looking up the rest from reference TRBV29-1 and TRBJ1-1 gives the full variable domain: SAVISQKPSRDICQRGTSLTIQCQVDSQVTMMFWYRQQPGQSLTLIATANQGSEATYESGFVIDKFPISRPNLTFSTLTVSNMSPEDSSIYLCSVDILRSEAFFGQGTRLTVV.

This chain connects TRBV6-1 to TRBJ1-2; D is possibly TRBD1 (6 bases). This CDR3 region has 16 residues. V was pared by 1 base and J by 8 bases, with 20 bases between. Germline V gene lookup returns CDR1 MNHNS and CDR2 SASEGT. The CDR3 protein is CASSEEGVREYAGYTF. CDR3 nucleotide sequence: TGTGCCAGCAGTGAAGAGGGGGTCAGGGAATACGCCGGCTACACCTTC.

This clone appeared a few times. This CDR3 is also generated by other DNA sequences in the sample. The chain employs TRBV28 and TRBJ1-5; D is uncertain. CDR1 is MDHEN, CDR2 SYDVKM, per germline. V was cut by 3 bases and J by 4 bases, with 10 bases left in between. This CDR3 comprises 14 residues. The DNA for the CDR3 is TGTGCCAGCAGTTTTCGCAGCGGGAATCAGCCCCAGCATTTT. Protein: CASSFRSGNQPQHF.

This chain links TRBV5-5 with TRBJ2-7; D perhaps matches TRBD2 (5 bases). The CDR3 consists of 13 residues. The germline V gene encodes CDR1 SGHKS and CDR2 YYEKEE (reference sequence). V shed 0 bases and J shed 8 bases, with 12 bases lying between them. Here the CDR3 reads CASSLDEGAKQYF. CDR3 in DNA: TGTGCCAGCAGCTTGGATGAGGGAGCCAAGCAGTACTTC. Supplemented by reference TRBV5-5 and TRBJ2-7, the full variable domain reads DAGVTQSPTHLIKTRGQQVTLRCSPISGHKSVSWYQQVLGQGPQFIFQYYEKEERGRGNFPDRFSARQFPNYSSELNVNALLLGDSALYLCASSLDEGAKQYFGPGTRLTVT.

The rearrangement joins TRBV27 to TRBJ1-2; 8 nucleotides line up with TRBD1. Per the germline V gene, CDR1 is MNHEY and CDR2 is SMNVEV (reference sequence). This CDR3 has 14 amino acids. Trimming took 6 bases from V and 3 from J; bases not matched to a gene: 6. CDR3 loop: CASSWTGKDYGYTF. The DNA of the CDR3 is TGTGCCAGCAGCTGGACAGGGAAGGACTATGGCTACACCTTC.